This T cell receptor (beta chain) is from a study of T cell responses to AZD1222 COVID-19 vaccine. There are 13 residues in the CDR3. Losses at the gene ends were 1 base for V and 5 bases for J; bases not matched to a gene: 1. Germline V CDR1 and CDR2: SGHAT, FQNNGV. Libraries were prepared by immunoSEQ multiplex PCR; TCRdb keeps only in-frame clonotypes and omits some of them. The sample lists 90,000 to 120,000 clones; about nine tenths were seen once. The input for sequencing was peripheral blood, taken on day 0 of MenACWY control vaccination. V usage is TRBV11-2 and J usage is TRBJ1-1; 7 nucleotides line up with TRBD1. The TCR originated in an adult in good health. CDR3 region: CASSLGQGTEAFF. The CDR3 DNA sequence: TGTGCCAGCAGCTTAGGACAGGGTACTGAAGCTTTCTTT.